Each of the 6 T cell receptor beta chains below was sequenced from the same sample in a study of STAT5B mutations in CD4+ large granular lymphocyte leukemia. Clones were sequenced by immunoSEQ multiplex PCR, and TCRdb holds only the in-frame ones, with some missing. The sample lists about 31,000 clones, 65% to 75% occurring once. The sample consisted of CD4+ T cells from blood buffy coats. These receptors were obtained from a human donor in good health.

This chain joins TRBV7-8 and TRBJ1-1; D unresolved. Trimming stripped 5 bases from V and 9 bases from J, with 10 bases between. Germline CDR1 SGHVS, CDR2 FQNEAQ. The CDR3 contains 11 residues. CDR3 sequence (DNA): TGTGCCAGCAGCCCAACAGAAAAAGCTTTCTTT. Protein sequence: CASSPTEKAFF.

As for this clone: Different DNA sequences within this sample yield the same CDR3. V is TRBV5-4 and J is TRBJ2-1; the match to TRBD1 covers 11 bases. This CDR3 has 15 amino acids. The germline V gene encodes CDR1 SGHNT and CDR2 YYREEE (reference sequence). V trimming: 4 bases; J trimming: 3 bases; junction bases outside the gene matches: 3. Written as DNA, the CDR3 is TGTGCCAGCAGCAGCGGGACAGGGGGCTACAATGAGCAGTTCTTC. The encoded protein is CASSSGTGGYNEQFF.

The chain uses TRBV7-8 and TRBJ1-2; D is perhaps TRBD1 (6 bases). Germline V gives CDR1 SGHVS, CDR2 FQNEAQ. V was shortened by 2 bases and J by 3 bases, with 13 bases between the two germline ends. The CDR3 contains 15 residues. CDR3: CASSLSMRTDYGYTF. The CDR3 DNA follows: TGTGCCAGCAGCTTATCAATGAGGACAGACTATGGCTACACCTTC.

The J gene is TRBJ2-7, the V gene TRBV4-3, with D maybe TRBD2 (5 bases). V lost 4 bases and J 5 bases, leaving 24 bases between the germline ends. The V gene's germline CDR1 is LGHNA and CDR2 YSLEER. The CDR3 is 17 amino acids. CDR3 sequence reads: CASSPRPPGVLADEQYF. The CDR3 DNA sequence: TGCGCCAGCAGCCCCAGGCCCCCCGGGGTCCTCGCTGACGAGCAGTACTTC.

The CDR3 sequence: CASSQDQTSASYEQYF. As DNA, the CDR3 is TGCGCCAGCAGCCAAGATCAGACTAGCGCATCCTACGAGCAGTACTTC. The chain carries TRBV4-3 and TRBJ2-7; TRBD2 agrees at 8 bases. Germline CDR1 LGHNA, CDR2 YSLEER. The CDR3 is 16 residues long. J lost 1 base, V lost 0 bases, and 5 bases had no gene match.

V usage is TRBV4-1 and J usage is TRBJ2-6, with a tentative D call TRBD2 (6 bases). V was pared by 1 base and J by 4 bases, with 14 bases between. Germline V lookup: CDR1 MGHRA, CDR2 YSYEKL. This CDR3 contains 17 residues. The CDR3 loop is CASSQVVRGRGANVLTF. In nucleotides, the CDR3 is TGCGCCAGCAGCCAAGTCGTCCGGGGGAGAGGGGCCAACGTCCTGACTTTC.